The T cell receptor (beta chain) under discussion was sequenced for a study of radiation and T cells in renal cell carcinoma. The data were produced by immunoSEQ multiplex PCR, yet TCRdb's version contains in-frame clones alone and is incomplete. This sample carries some 46,000 clones, 82% of them seen once, and the ten largest clones take less than 35%. The time point denotes: blood 4 weeks post-SBRT, at nephrectomy. Described treatment: 15 Gy SBRT to primary tumor, nephrectomy 4 weeks later. The sample holds a few counts of this clone. The receptor was isolated from a woman in her 70s with renal cell carcinoma. The sample was blood, taken from a patient whose treatment included radiotherapy and nephrectomy.

The CDR3 region has the DNA TGTGCCAGTAGTATCCGGGGACAGCCGTATGAGACCCAGTACTTC. Amino acids: CASSIRGQPYETQYF. The rearrangement uses TRBV19 and TRBJ2-5, with TRBD1 matching 7 bases. The trim removed 3 bases at V and 5 bases at J, leaving 9 bases unmatched. Looked up from germline, CDR1 is LNHDA and CDR2 is SQIVND (reference sequence). The CDR3 consists of 15 residues.